The present T cell receptor (beta chain) was sequenced within a study of CD4+ T cells in melanoma. The CDR3 extends over 15 amino acids. V trimming: 2 bases; J trimming: 10 bases; junction bases outside the gene matches: 7. Looked up from germline, CDR1 is SGHTA and CDR2 is FQGNSA. TCRdb's copy holds only in-frame clones and misses some; the assay was immunoSEQ multiplex PCR. The table lists fewer than 15,000 clones, approximately 62% of them singletons. This chain links TRBV7-2 with TRBJ2-1; 11 bases are shared with TRBD2. The TCR sequence derives from a human donor with melanoma. Sequences were obtained from cells from a culture (not recorded whether cultured in vitro). This CDR3 is CASSLLAGGHSEQFF. DNA for the CDR3: TGTGCCAGCAGCTTACTAGCGGGGGGCCACTCGGAGCAGTTCTTC. Based on the CDR3 plus reference TRBV7-2 and TRBJ2-1, the full variable domain is GAGVSQSPSNKVTEKGKDVELRCDPISGHTALYWYRQSLGQGLEFLIYFQGNSAPDKSGLPSDRFSAERTGGSVSTLTIQRTQQEDSAVYLCASSLLAGGHSEQFFGPGTRLTVL.